This T cell receptor (beta chain) came from a study of response to subunit inactivated influenza vaccine. General study results and limits: Few additional T cells are recruited per seasonal influenza vaccination, authors suggested.

This clonotype was observed many times. What it binds is unknown. Each CDR3 protein gets one entry after TCRdb re-called the RT-PCR reads with MiXCR. This table holds approximately 250,000 distinct CDR3 sequences, 10% to 15% found once. Germline trimming cut 1 base from V and 4 bases from J; bases unmatched to any gene: 11. This CDR3 is built from 17 residues. From germline, CDR1 is MGHRA and CDR2 YSYEKL. This sample comprised non-naive T cells sorted from PBMCs, obtained roughly 2 weeks before vaccination. The receptor was derived from a man aged 45-65 years who received an inactivated influenza vaccine. The chain carries TRBV4-1 and TRBJ2-7; 9 bases map to TRBD2. The CDR3 DNA reads as TGCGCCAGCAGCCAAGCTCCTTTAGCGGGGGCTAAATACGAGCAGTACTTC. The encoded protein is CASSQAPLAGAKYEQYF.